A selection of T cell receptor beta chains follows, all from one sample in a study of CD8 T cells in ankylosing spondylitis. MiXCR was run by TCRdb on the 5' RACE reads, yielding one entry per CDR3 protein. The table has about 700,000 distinct CDR3 sequences, about 20% seen once. Input material: blood, either unsorted or a sorted T cell fraction (not recorded which). These receptors originate from a male donor with ankylosing spondylitis. Each CDR3 is given with its conserved first and last residue. Fields, in order: V gene, J gene, D gene, clone size, CDR3 DNA, CDR3 protein. A D gene is named only where the DNA matches it firmly. A clone size is listed for some rows: how often the clone was seen (once, few, many), or a class if it is expanded.

TRBV10-2	TRBJ2-3	NA	few	TGCGCCAGCAGACAGACTCCTAGCACAGATACGCAGTATTTT	CASRQTPSTDTQYF
TRBV7-2	TRBJ2-7	NA	many	TGTGCCAGCAGTTCCTACTACGAGCAGTACTTC	CASSSYYEQYF
TRBV4-2	TRBJ2-7	TRBD2	few	TGTGCCAGCAGCCAAGTCCTAGCGGGGCCCTACGAGCAGTACTTC	CASSQVLAGPYEQYF
TRBV4-1	TRBJ2-1	TRBD2	once	TGCGCCAGCAGCCAGCTGACTAGCGGCTCCTACAATGAGCAGTTCTTC	CASSQLTSGSYNEQFF
TRBV20-1	TRBJ2-1	TRBD2	few	TGCAGTGCCCCGACTAGCGGGAGTTACAATGAGCAGTTCTTC	CSAPTSGSYNEQFF
TRBV12-3/TRBV12-4	TRBJ2-3	NA	many	TGTGCCAGCAGTTATTTTGATACGCAGTATTTT	CASSYFDTQYF
TRBV2	TRBJ1-2	NA	few	TGTGCCAGCAGTGGGGGGGCCGAGGGTGTCCATCGTGGCTACACCTTC	CASSGGAEGVHRGYTF
TRBV12-3/TRBV12-4	TRBJ1-2	NA	few	TGTGCCAGCAGTTTGGGTCGTAGGCCCTATGGCTACACCTTC	CASSLGRRPYGYTF
TRBV7-8	TRBJ2-7	NA	NA	TGTGCCAGCAGCTTAGCTAGGTCGGCAGGGCTTATTAGCTCCTACGAGCAGTACTTC	CASSLARSAGLISSYEQYF
TRBV6-1	TRBJ2-1	NA	NA	TGTGCCAGCAGTGATGCCGGGACACCTCCGGGGAATGAGCAGTTCTTC	CASSDAGTPPGNEQFF
TRBV28	TRBJ2-1	NA	few	TGTGCCAGCCAAAATGGGGGGAGCTCCTACAATGAGCAGTTCTTC	CASQNGGSSYNEQFF
TRBV12-3/TRBV12-4	TRBJ2-2	TRBD2	NA	TGTGCCAGCAGTCCCTGGACTAGCGGGGCGAACACCGGGGAGCTGTTTTTT	CASSPWTSGANTGELFF
TRBV9	TRBJ2-1	TRBD2	NA	TGTGCCAGCAGCGCCTCCGGGACTAGCTACAATGAGCAGTTCTTC	CASSASGTSYNEQFF
TRBV5-4	TRBJ2-5	NA	NA	TGTGCCAGCAGCTTGGCCGGTGCGGGGAAGGGAGAGACCCAGTACTTC	CASSLAGAGKGETQYF
TRBV9	TRBJ2-1	TRBD2	NA	TGTGCCAGCAGCGTAGTTAGCGGGCTTTACAATGAGCAGTTCTTC	CASSVVSGLYNEQFF
TRBV12-3/TRBV12-4	TRBJ1-1	TRBD1	NA	TGTGCCAGCACCATACGGGACAGGGAGAACACTGAAGCTTTCTTT	CASTIRDRENTEAFF
TRBV20-1	TRBJ2-1	TRBD2	few	TGCAGTGCTAAGGGACTAGCGGGAGGCTCCAATGAGCAGTTCTTC	CSAKGLAGGSNEQFF
TRBV28	TRBJ2-7	NA	NA	TGTGCCAGCAACCCGGCGAGTGTCTACGAGCAGTACTTC	CASNPASVYEQYF
TRBV7-2	TRBJ2-7	TRBD2	many	TGTGCCAGCAGGACTAGCGGGAGGGGGTACGAGCAGTACTTC	CASRTSGRGYEQYF
TRBV4-3	TRBJ2-4	NA	NA	TGCGCCAGCAGCCAAGGGGGGGACATTCAGTACTTC	CASSQGGDIQYF
TRBV12-3/TRBV12-4	TRBJ2-7	NA	many	TGTGCCAGCAGTCCTGTGGGCTACGAGCAGTACTTC	CASSPVGYEQYF
TRBV24-1	TRBJ2-2	NA	NA	TGTGCCACCAGTCCTCAGAACACCGGGGAGCTGTTTTTT	CATSPQNTGELFF
TRBV20-1	TRBJ2-3	NA	few	TGCAGTGCTAGCCGGGACAAATCAGATACGCAGTATTTT	CSASRDKSDTQYF
TRBV20-1	TRBJ2-2	TRBD1	few	TGCAGTGCTGGTAGGAACAGGGGCACCGCCGGGGAGCTGTTTTTT	CSAGRNRGTAGELFF
TRBV29-1	TRBJ2-7	NA	NA	TGCAGCGTGGTTACAGGGAGGCCAGACGAGCAGTACTTC	CSVVTGRPDEQYF
TRBV12-3/TRBV12-4	TRBJ2-6	TRBD2	NA	TGTGCCAGCAGCTTCCCGGGACTAGCGTCTGGGGCCAACGTCCTGACTTTC	CASSFPGLASGANVLTF
TRBV5-6	TRBJ1-2	NA	NA	TGTGCCAGCAGCTTGGAAGGCGCAGGGGCGGGCTACACCTTC	CASSLEGAGAGYTF
TRBV7-9	TRBJ2-7	NA	few	TGTGCCAGCAGCCCCGGAGGGTTCGACTACGAGCAGTACTTC	CASSPGGFDYEQYF
TRBV14	TRBJ1-6	NA	NA	TGTGCCAGCAGCCAAGACAGAACGTCACCCCTCCACTTT	CASSQDRTSPLHF
TRBV20-1	TRBJ1-2	NA	few	TGCAGTGGAGGGTCTTACGGCTACACCTTC	CSGGSYGYTF
TRBV7-9	TRBJ2-3	TRBD2	NA	TGTGCCAGCAGCTTAGGCAGCGGGAGGAGCGATACGCAGTATTTT	CASSLGSGRSDTQYF
TRBV11-1	TRBJ2-5	TRBD2	NA	TGTGCCAGCAGCACGGGGGCGGGGACTAGCGGGGAGACCCAGTACTTC	CASSTGAGTSGETQYF
TRBV20-1	TRBJ2-3	NA	few	TGCAGTGCTAGACGGCCCCGGGACACCAAAGGGGCAGATACGCAGTATTTT	CSARRPRDTKGADTQYF